The 22 T cell receptor beta chains reported below all come from one sample, sequenced in a study of T-cell reconstitution after alpha-beta-depleted transplantation in children. TCRbeta library preparation incorporated unique molecular identifiers. TCRdb re-called the PCR reads with MiXCR, one entry per CDR3 protein. The sample has about a million distinct CDR3 sequences, less than 30% seen once. The sample here was PBMCs, mostly from graft donor cells, taken 360 days after TCRalphabeta/CD19-depleted stem cell transplant. The source of these receptors is a boy in the first two years of life who had a stem cell transplant for SCID, so the T cells may come from the graft donor.

The chain employs TRBV19 and TRBJ2-1; 7 positions agree with TRBD1. The germline V gene encodes CDR1 LNHDA and CDR2 SQIVND (reference sequence). V dropped 4 bases and J dropped 8; count of bases not matched to a gene: 11. The CDR3 runs 15 residues. The CDR3 region has the DNA TGTGCCAGTAGTAGCAGACAGGGTTCTCGCCATGAGCAGTTCTTC. As protein: CASSSRQGSRHEQFF.

The rearrangement joins TRBV20-1 to TRBJ2-3; 10 positions match TRBD2. The CDR3 runs 15 residues. V shed 4 bases and J 11 bases; nucleotides not matched to a gene: 15. Germline assignment: CDR1 DFQATT and CDR2 SNEGSKA (reference sequence). DNA for the CDR3: TGCAGTGCTATCAAGGGGTTACAGCGGGGGGGCGGGCAGTATTTT. It is translated as CSAIKGLQRGGGQYF.

This clonotype was seen a few times. This sequence joins TRBV5-1 and TRBJ1-2, with 7 bases identical to TRBD1. Germline V gene data show CDR1 as SGHRS and CDR2 as YFSETQ. The CDR3 length is 16 residues. The J segment lost 5 bases and the V segment lost 4 bases, leaving 14 bases of the junction unmatched. In DNA form, the CDR3 reads TGCGCCAGCAGCGCCTTCAGACAGGGACGAGGATATGGCTACACCTTC. Translating it yields CASSAFRQGRGYGYTF. Complete variable domain (other parts from reference TRBV5-1 and TRBJ1-2): KAGVTQTPRYLIKTRGQQVTLSCSPISGHRSVSWYQQTPGQGLQFLFEYFSETQRNKGNFPGRFSGRQFSNSRSEMNVSTLELGDSALYLCASSAFRQGRGYGYTFGSGTRLTVV.

This clonotype was counted a few times. The chain couples TRBV19 to TRBJ2-3, with D perhaps matching TRBD1 (5 bases). This CDR3 contains 14 residues. V was shortened by 1 base and J by 2 bases, with 7 bases between the two germline ends. CDR1 is LNHDA and CDR2 is SQIVND in the germline V gene (reference sequence). The CDR3: CASSIAGPTDTQYF. The CDR3 coding sequence is TGTGCCAGTAGTATAGCAGGGCCCACAGATACGCAGTATTTT. The full variable domain, completed using reference TRBV19 and TRBJ2-3, is DGGITQSPKYLFRKEGQNVTLSCEQNLNHDAMYWYRQDPGQGLRLIYYSQIVNDFQKGDIAEGYSVSREKKESFPLTVTSAQKNPTAFYLCASSIAGPTDTQYFGPGTRLTVL.

CDR3 coding DNA: TGTGCTAGTCGACAGGGCCTGGGGAACACTGAAGCTTTCTTT. Translated, it gives CASRQGLGNTEAFF. The V call is TRBV12-5, the J call TRBJ1-1; 7 bases agree with TRBD1. CDR3 length: 14 amino acids. The ends lost 8 bases at V and 1 base at J; junction bases unmatched: 7. CDR1 and CDR2 (germline): LGHNT, FRNRAP. Variable domain in full (rest from reference TRBV12-5 and TRBJ1-1): DARVTQTPRHKVTEMGQEVTMRCQPILGHNTVFWYRQTMMQGLELLAYFRNRAPLDDSGMPKDRFSAEMPDATLATLKIQPSEPRDSAVYFCASRQGLGNTEAFFGQGTRLTVV.

The rearrangement uses TRBV6-2 or TRBV6-3 and TRBJ1-1, with D possibly being TRBD1 (5 bases). The CDR3 extends over 13 amino acids. Germline V gives CDR1 MNHEY, CDR2 SVGEGT. V gave up 7 bases and J gave up 11 bases, with 20 bases separating them. The CDR3 loop is CASKNLGGGGAFF. For the CDR3, the DNA is TGTGCCAGCAAGAACCTCGGCGGGGGTGGGGCTTTCTTT.

This rearrangement joins TRBV20-1 to TRBJ2-3, with D possibly matching TRBD1 (7 bases). Germline-derived CDR1 and CDR2 are DFQATT and SNEGSKA (reference sequence). This CDR3 spans 14 amino acids. V lost 5 bases and J lost 2, with 14 bases in between. The CDR3 bases are TGCAGTGCTCGGGGCAGGGGGGTCACAGATACGCAGTATTTT. It translates to CSARGRGVTDTQYF.

The chain combines TRBV7-2 with TRBJ1-1; D gene ambiguous. The length of the CDR3 is 14 residues. V lost 5 bases, J lost 3 bases, and 13 bases lay in between. Germline V gene data show CDR1 as SGHTA and CDR2 as FQGNSA. CDR3 in amino acids: CASSPGRGYTEAFF. Written as DNA, the CDR3 is TGTGCCAGCAGCCCCGGGCGGGGTTACACTGAAGCTTTCTTT. Using reference TRBV7-2 and TRBJ1-1 for the parts outside the CDR3, the full variable domain is GAGVSQSPSNKVTEKGKDVELRCDPISGHTALYWYRQSLGQGLEFLIYFQGNSAPDKSGLPSDRFSAERTGGSVSTLTIQRTQQEDSAVYLCASSPGRGYTEAFFGQGTRLTVV.

This clonotype occurred many times. The rearrangement joins TRBV3-1 to TRBJ1-5; D not certain. Germline CDR1 reads LGHDT; CDR2 reads YNNKEL (reference sequence). This CDR3 is built from 15 residues. Trimming pared 1 base from V and 0 bases from J, leaving 7 bases between. For the CDR3, the DNA is TGTGCCAGCAGCCAAGGGGGTAATAGCAATCAGCCCCAGCATTTT. It yields the protein CASSQGGNSNQPQHF.

This chain links TRBV20-1 with TRBJ2-5; D may be TRBD1 (5 bases). Trimming stripped 5 bases from V and 2 bases from J, with 12 bases between. Germline V gene sequence: CDR1 DFQATT, CDR2 SNEGSKA (reference sequence). CDR3 length: 13 amino acids. The CDR3 reads CSAFRGDQETQYF. Here the CDR3 DNA reads TGCAGTGCTTTTAGGGGTGATCAAGAGACCCAGTACTTC.

This clonotype was picked up many times. This chain joins TRBV10-3 and TRBJ2-1; TRBD2 aligns across 14 bases. V shed 3 bases, J shed 8 bases, and the junction held 6 bases outside the gene matches. The CDR3 has 16 amino acids. The germline CDR1 and CDR2 sequences are ENHRY and SYGVKD. The CDR3 sequence is CAISDWGTSGGYEQFF. The DNA for the CDR3 is TGTGCCATCAGTGACTGGGGGACTAGCGGGGGATATGAGCAGTTCTTC.

The chain employs TRBV10-3 and TRBJ2-7; TRBD2 matches 7 bases. Germline V gene sequence: CDR1 ENHRY, CDR2 SYGVKD. J was trimmed by 2 bases and V by 1 base; bases with no gene match: 5. The CDR3 loop spans 15 amino acids. The CDR3 is CAISEWGGDPYEQYF. The CDR3 bases are TGTGCCATCAGTGAGTGGGGGGGAGACCCCTACGAGCAGTACTTC.

This clonotype has only a few counts. The J gene is TRBJ1-1, the V gene TRBV29-1; 8 bases are shared with TRBD1. This CDR3 contains 13 residues. V was clipped by 6 bases and J by 5 bases; unmatched bases: 8. Germline assignment: CDR1 SQVTM and CDR2 ANQGSEA. The CDR3 protein is CSVRGQGGTEAFF. Written as DNA, the CDR3 is TGCAGCGTCCGCGGACAGGGAGGGACTGAAGCTTTCTTT.

This clonotype was found once. The chain employs TRBV7-2 and TRBJ2-7; unclear D gene. V lost 4 bases and J lost 3, with 10 bases in between. The germline gives CDR1 SGHTA, CDR2 FQGNSA. The CDR3 has 13 residues. The CDR3 coding sequence is TGTGCCAGCAGCTACGACCCGCTCTACGAGCAGTACTTC. The encoded protein is CASSYDPLYEQYF. Complete variable domain (other parts from reference TRBV7-2 and TRBJ2-7): GAGVSQSPSNKVTEKGKDVELRCDPISGHTALYWYRQSLGQGLEFLIYFQGNSAPDKSGLPSDRFSAERTGGSVSTLTIQRTQQEDSAVYLCASSYDPLYEQYFGPGTRLTVT.

This clonotype was recorded at least ten times. The chain couples TRBV24-1 to TRBJ2-3; D possibly uses TRBD1 or TRBD2 (7 bases each). V lost 7 bases and J 7 bases, leaving 14 bases between the germline ends. Germline V gene sequence: CDR1 KGHDR, CDR2 SFDVKD. The CDR3 covers 13 residues. CDR3 amino acids: CATSRGTKNTQYF. CDR3 nucleotides: TGTGCCACCAGCAGGGGGACTAAGAATACGCAGTATTTT.

This clonotype was detected only a few times. The chain combines TRBV5-1 with TRBJ1-6, with TRBD1 identical over 8 bases. This CDR3 is 15 amino acids long. Losses at the gene ends were 4 bases for V and 8 bases for J; bases not matched to a gene: 8. Germline values: CDR1 SGHRS, CDR2 YFSETQ. The CDR3 loop reads CASSTRQGLDSPLHF. DNA for the CDR3: TGCGCCAGCAGCACCCGACAGGGGTTGGATTCACCCCTCCACTTT.

V usage is TRBV12-3 or TRBV12-4 and J usage is TRBJ1-5, with D perhaps TRBD1 (5 bases). The CDR3 consists of 13 residues. Trimming removed 6 bases at V and 6 bases at J, with 12 bases between. The CDR3 coding sequence is TGTGCCAGCAGCCCGGGACTGGTTCAGCCCCAGCATTTT. The encoded protein is CASSPGLVQPQHF.

This clonotype was seen only a few times. This sequence joins TRBV6-2 or TRBV6-3 and TRBJ2-7; D is perhaps TRBD2 (5 bases). This CDR3 has 15 residues. V lost 1 base and J 3 bases, leaving 13 bases between the germline ends. Germline V gives CDR1 MNHEY, CDR2 SVGEGT. The CDR3 DNA is TGTGCCAGCAGTTACTTTAGCGACGGAAGCTACGAGCAGTACTTC. Its translation: CASSYFSDGSYEQYF.

This clonotype was counted only a few times. The chain recombines TRBV29-1 with TRBJ2-1; D gene unclear. Germline values: CDR1 SQVTM, CDR2 ANQGSEA. The CDR3 has 11 residues. V was pared by 6 bases and J by 5 bases, with 8 bases between. CDR3 nucleotides: TGCAGCGTCATACCAGACAATGAGCAGTTCTTC. Translation: CSVIPDNEQFF.

The V gene is TRBV15, the J gene TRBJ2-1; 9 bases map to TRBD1. Looked up from germline, CDR1 is LNHNV and CDR2 is YYDKDF (reference sequence). V shed 5 bases, J shed 5 bases, and the junction held 10 bases outside the gene matches. The CDR3 is 16 residues long. The CDR3 reads CATSFTQTGGNNEQFF. In DNA, the CDR3 is TGTGCCACCAGCTTCACGCAGACAGGGGGAAACAATGAGCAGTTCTTC.

The table lists this clonotype with a few counts. The V call is TRBV29-1, the J call TRBJ1-3; D gene unclear. Trimming stripped 4 bases from V and 3 bases from J, with 13 bases between. The CDR3 runs 14 residues. CDR1 and CDR2 (germline): SQVTM, ANQGSEA. CDR3 coding DNA: TGCAGCGTTGGGTCGGGCGGAGTTGGAAACACCATATATTTT. Amino acid sequence: CSVGSGGVGNTIYF.

This clonotype was picked up a small number of times. The V and J genes are TRBV4-3 and TRBJ1-1, with TRBD1 identical over 7 bases. The ends lost 3 bases at V and 4 bases at J; junction bases unmatched: 8. In germline, CDR1 is LGHNA, CDR2 YSLEER. This CDR3 is built from 15 residues. In DNA form, the CDR3 reads TGCGCCAGCAGCCAGGAACAGGGGCTTGGCACTGAAGCTTTCTTT. This sequence encodes CASSQEQGLGTEAFF.